The sequence of this TCR beta chain was determined in a study of cytomegalovirus exposure and HLA in healthy donors. As concerns this clone: Its antigen is unknown.

Vbeta (60) and Jbeta (13) primers were used in the PCR. Clones were sequenced by immunoSEQ multiplex PCR, and TCRdb holds only the in-frame ones, with some missing. The top ten clones hold approximately 1.4% of a sample with 150,000 to 200,000 clones, 80% of them seen once. Donors in the study were healthy people who gave bone marrow. Study results and limitations: Specific recognition of CMV antigens was confirmed in vitro for three chains (all CMV-associated).

The CDR3 totals 15 residues. Trimming took off 5 bases at V and 6 bases at J, with 16 bases between the two ends. Germline CDR1 reads LNHDA; CDR2 reads SQIVND (reference sequence). The TCR originated in a man younger than 45 in good health and CMV-seronegative. Sequences were obtained from PBMCs. The chain uses TRBV19 and TRBJ1-4; D uncertain. CDR3 nucleotide sequence: TGTGCCAGTAGTGCCCGGAGTTCGGGTGATGAAAAACTGTTTTTT. It codes for CASSARSSGDEKLFF.